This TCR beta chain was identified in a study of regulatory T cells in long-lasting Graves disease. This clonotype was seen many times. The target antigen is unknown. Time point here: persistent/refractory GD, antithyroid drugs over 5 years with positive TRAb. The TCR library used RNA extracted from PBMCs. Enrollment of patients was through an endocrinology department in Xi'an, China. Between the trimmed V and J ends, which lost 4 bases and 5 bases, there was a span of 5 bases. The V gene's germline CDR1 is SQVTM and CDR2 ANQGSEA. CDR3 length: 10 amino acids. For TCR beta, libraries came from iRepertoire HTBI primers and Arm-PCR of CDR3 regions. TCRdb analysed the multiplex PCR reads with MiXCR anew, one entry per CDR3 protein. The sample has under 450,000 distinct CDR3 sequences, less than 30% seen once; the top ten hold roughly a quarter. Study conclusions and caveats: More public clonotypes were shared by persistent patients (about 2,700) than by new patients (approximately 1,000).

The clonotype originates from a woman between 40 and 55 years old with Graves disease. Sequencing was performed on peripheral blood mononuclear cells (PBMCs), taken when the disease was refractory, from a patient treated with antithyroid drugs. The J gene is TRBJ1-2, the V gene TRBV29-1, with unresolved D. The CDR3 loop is CSVGVYGYTF. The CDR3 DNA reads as TGCAGCGTTGGGGTTTATGGCTACACCTTC.